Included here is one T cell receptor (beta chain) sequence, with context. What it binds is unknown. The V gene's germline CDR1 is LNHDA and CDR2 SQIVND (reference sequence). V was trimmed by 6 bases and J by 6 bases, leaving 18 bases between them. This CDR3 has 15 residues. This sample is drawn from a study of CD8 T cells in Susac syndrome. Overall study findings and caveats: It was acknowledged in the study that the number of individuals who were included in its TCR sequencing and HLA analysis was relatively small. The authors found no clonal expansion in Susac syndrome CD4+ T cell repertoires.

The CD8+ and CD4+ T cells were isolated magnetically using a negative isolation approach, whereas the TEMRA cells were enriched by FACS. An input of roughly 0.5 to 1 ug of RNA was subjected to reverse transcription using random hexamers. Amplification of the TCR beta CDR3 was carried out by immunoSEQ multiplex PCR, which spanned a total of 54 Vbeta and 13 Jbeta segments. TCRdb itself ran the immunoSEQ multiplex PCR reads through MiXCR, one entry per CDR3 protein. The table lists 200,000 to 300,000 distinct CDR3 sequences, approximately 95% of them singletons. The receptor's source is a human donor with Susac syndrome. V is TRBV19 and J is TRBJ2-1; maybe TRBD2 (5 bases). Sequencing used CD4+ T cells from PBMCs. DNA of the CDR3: TGTGCCAGTAGCCTGCGGGTTGAAGGGATCAATGAGCAGTTCTTC. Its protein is CASSLRVEGINEQFF.